This T cell receptor (beta chain) was recovered during a study of neurological immune-mediated disorders. This clonotype was picked up many times. Its cognate antigen is unknown. The study, taken as a whole, reports: Falling below healthy controls, multiple sclerosis showed the least TCR clonal expansion, while HTLV-1-associated myelopathy showed the most.

TCRdb redid the calling of the 5' RACE reads with MiXCR, one entry per CDR3 protein. The sample carries 55,000 to 65,000 distinct CDR3 sequences, 3.5% to 4.5% recorded once. The CDR3 totals 15 residues. The germline V gene encodes CDR1 SGHKS and CDR2 YYEKEE (reference sequence). V was cut by 0 bases and J by 0 bases, with 9 bases left in between. Sequencing used PBMCs. The receptor's source is a woman in her forties or fifties with multiple sclerosis. The V and J genes are TRBV5-5 and TRBJ1-1; D is possibly TRBD1 (6 bases). The CDR3 reads CASSLARTVNTEAFF. Written as DNA, the CDR3 is TGTGCCAGCAGCTTGGCAAGGACAGTGAACACTGAAGCTTTCTTT.